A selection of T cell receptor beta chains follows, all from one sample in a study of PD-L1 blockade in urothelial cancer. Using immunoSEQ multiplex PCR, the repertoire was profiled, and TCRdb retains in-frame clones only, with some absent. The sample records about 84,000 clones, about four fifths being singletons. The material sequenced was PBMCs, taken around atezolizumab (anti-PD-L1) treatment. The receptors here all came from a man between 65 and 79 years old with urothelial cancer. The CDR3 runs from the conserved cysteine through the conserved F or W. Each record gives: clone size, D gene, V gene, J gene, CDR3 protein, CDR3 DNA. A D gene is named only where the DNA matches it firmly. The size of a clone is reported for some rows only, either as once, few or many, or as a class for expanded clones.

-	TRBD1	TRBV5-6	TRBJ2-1	CASSSYRGILNEQFF	TGTGCCAGCAGCTCTTACAGGGGAATTTTAAATGAGCAGTTCTTC
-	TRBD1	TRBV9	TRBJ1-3	CASSVAGQGAGNTIYF	TGTGCCAGCAGCGTAGCCGGACAGGGGGCTGGAAACACCATATATTTT
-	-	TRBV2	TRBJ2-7	CASSLARNYEQYF	TGTGCCAGCAGTCTGGCCAGAAACTACGAGCAGTACTTC
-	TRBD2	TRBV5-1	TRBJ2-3	CASTLAGGDTQYF	TGCGCCAGCACCCTAGCGGGAGGAGATACGCAGTATTTT
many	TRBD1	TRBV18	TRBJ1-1	CASSPRTSTGIAFF	TGTGCCAGCTCACCAAGAACATCGACAGGGATCGCTTTCTTT
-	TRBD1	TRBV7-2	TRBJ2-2	CASSPRTGVAGELFF	TGTGCCAGCAGCCCGCGGACAGGGGTGGCCGGGGAGCTGTTTTTT
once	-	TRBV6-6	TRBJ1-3	CASGMGLQGNTIYF	TGTGCCAGCGGTATGGGTTTACAGGGAAACACCATATATTTT
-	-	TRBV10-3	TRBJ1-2	CAISESRGDGYTF	TGTGCCATCAGTGAGTCCCGGGGAGATGGCTACACCTTC
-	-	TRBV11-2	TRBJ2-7	CASSPSAGLHEQYF	TGTGCCAGCAGCCCCTCCGCGGGGCTCCACGAGCAGTACTTC
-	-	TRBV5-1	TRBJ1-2	CASSPRGFNYGYTF	TGCGCCAGCAGCCCACGGGGTTTTAACTATGGCTACACCTTC
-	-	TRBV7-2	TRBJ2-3	CASSLMTGWGADTQYF	TGTGCCAGCAGCCTAATGACAGGTTGGGGCGCAGATACGCAGTATTTT
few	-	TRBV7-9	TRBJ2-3	CASSPQGADTQYF	TGTGCCAGCAGCCCACAGGGCGCAGATACGCAGTATTTT
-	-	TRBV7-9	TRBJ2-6	CASTLVRAGANVLTF	TGTGCCAGCACCCTCGTTCGGGCTGGGGCCAACGTCCTGACTTTC
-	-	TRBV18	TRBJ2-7	CASSPPSRDSEQYF	TGTGCCAGCTCACCACCGTCCCGGGACTCGGAGCAGTACTTC
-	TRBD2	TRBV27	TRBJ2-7	CASTRLAGIGEQYF	TGTGCCAGCACCCGACTAGCGGGAATTGGCGAGCAGTACTTC
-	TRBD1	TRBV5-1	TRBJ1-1	CASSLRAGTEMNTEAFF	TGCGCCAGCAGCCTGAGAGCCGGGACAGAGATGAACACTGAAGCTTTCTTT
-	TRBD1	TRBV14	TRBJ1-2	CASSQGQGYDYTF	TGTGCCAGCAGCCAAGGACAGGGGTACGACTACACCTTC
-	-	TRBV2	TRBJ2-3	CASRQDSTDTQYF	TGTGCCAGCAGACAGGACAGCACAGATACGCAGTATTTT
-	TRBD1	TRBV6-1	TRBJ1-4	CASSKTGWDEKLFF	TGTGCCAGCAGTAAGACAGGGTGGGATGAAAAACTGTTTTTT
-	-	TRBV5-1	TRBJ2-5	CASSDGRGGETQYF	TGCGCCAGCAGCGACGGCAGGGGTGGAGAGACCCAGTACTTC
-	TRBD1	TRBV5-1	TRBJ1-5	CASSLAGTGESQPQHF	TGCGCCAGCAGCTTGGCCGGGACAGGGGAAAGTCAGCCCCAGCATTTT
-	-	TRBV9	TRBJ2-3	CASGGAGDTDTQYF	TGTGCCAGCGGGGGGGCGGGGGATACAGATACGCAGTATTTT
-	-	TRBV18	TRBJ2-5	CASSPPPAGEETQYF	TGTGCCAGCTCACCCCCCCCGGCCGGAGAAGAGACCCAGTACTTC
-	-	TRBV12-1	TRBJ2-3	CASSSTPAQGGTDTQYF	TGTGCCAGCAGCTCCACCCCCGCACAAGGGGGCACAGATACGCAGTATTTT
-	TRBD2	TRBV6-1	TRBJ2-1	CASSQRGLYNEQFF	TGTGCCAGCAGCCAGCGGGGCCTCTACAATGAGCAGTTCTTC
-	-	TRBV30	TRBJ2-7	CAWSRTHSYEQYF	TGTGCCTGGAGTCGGACACACTCCTACGAGCAGTACTTC
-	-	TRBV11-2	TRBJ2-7	CASSLSPGAYEQYF	TGTGCCAGCAGCTTATCTCCGGGAGCCTACGAGCAGTACTTC
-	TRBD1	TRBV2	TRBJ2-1	CASSYRGPSYNEQFF	TGTGCCAGCAGTTACAGGGGTCCCTCCTACAATGAGCAGTTCTTC
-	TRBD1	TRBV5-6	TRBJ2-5	CASSLPTGGAGVAQYF	TGTGCCAGCAGCTTACCCACAGGGGGCGCCGGGGTGGCCCAGTACTTC
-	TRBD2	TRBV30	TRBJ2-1	CARSASGANEQFF	TGTGCCCGGTCGGCTAGCGGTGCCAATGAGCAGTTCTTC
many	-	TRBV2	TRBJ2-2	CASTLDSDGELFF	TGTGCCAGCACCCTGGACAGCGACGGGGAGCTGTTTTTT
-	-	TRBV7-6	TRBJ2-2	CASRGAGELFF	TGTGCCAGCCGGGGAGCCGGGGAGCTGTTTTTT
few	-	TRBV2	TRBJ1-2	CASSGGGYYGYTF	TGTGCCAGCAGTGGTGGAGGCTACTATGGCTACACCTTC
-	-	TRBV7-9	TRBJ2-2	CASSRMRAGELFF	TGTGCCAGCAGCCGCATGAGGGCCGGGGAGCTGTTTTTT
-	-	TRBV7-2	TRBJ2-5	CASSLVGEEETQYF	TGTGCCAGCAGCTTAGTGGGGGAGGAAGAGACCCAGTACTTC
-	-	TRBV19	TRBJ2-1	CASSIGRLLYNEQFF	TGTGCCAGTAGTATAGGAAGACTCCTTTACAATGAGCAGTTCTTC
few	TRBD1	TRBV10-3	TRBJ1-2	CAISEGTGYGYTF	TGTGCCATCAGTGAGGGGACAGGGTATGGCTACACCTTC
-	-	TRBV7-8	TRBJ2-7	CASSPGTWSYEQYF	TGTGCCAGCAGCCCCGGGACATGGAGCTACGAGCAGTACTTC
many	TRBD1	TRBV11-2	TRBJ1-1	CASSYGVPSRDRGLTEAFF	TGTGCCAGCAGCTACGGGGTTCCTTCCCGGGACAGGGGGCTCACTGAAGCTTTCTTT
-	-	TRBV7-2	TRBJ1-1	CASRKDGGGTEAFF	TGTGCCAGCAGAAAGGACGGCGGAGGCACTGAAGCTTTCTTT
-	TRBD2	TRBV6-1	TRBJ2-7	CASSEIWFGTSGGPPLLEQYF	TGTGCCAGCAGTGAAATCTGGTTTGGGACTAGCGGGGGCCCACCTCTCCTGGAGCAGTACTTC
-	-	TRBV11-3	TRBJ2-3	CASSLDSWGVTDTQYF	TGTGCCAGCAGCTTAGATTCGTGGGGGGTGACAGATACGCAGTATTTT